These 18 T cell receptor beta chains were sequenced from one sample in a study of beta chain features in type 1 diabetes. Investigators reverse transcribed all isolated RNA, so they sequenced expressed TCRB transcripts. TCRdb's copy holds only in-frame clones and misses some; the assay was immunoSEQ multiplex PCR. This sample has around 600,000 clones, with around 12% found just once. Regarding the study as a whole: Among patients with Type 1 diabetes, TCRB CDR3s were moderately but significantly shorter in every one of the four CD4+ subsets.

These receptors have no identified antigens. The sequencing sample was made of naive CD4+ T cells from blood. All receptors come from a man aged 25 to 40 with type 1 diabetes.

This clone was picked up a small number of times. This chain connects TRBV30 to TRBJ2-7, with TRBD2 as a possible D gene (6 bases). V dropped 3 bases and J dropped 4 bases, with 19 bases sitting between them. The germline CDR1 and CDR2 sequences are GTSNPN and SVGIG (reference sequence). The CDR3 is 15 residues long. The CDR3 loop is CAWSQKRDFLYEQYF. For the CDR3, the DNA is TGTGCCTGGAGCCAAAAACGGGACTTTCTTTACGAGCAGTACTTC.

This clone was picked up a small number of times. V gene TRBV9 combines with J gene TRBJ1-6; 9 positions agree with TRBD1. Germline V lookup: CDR1 SGDLS, CDR2 YYNGEE. The CDR3 length is 16 residues. The V and J ends lost 2 bases and 9 bases, in that order; junction bases with no gene match: 9. DNA of the CDR3: TGTGCCAGCAGCGTGGACCGTGGGACAGGGATTTCACCCCTCCACTTT. This encodes CASSVDRGTGISPLHF.

This clone showed up just a few times. The chain is built from TRBV29-1 and TRBJ2-5, with a weak D call TRBD1 (5 bases). Germline values: CDR1 SQVTM, CDR2 ANQGSEA. The CDR3 covers 16 residues. Trimming pared 3 bases from V and 5 bases from J, leaving 22 bases between. This CDR3 is CSVDAGFFEAAETQYF. The CDR3 DNA reads TGCAGCGTTGATGCAGGGTTCTTTGAGGCGGCGGAGACCCAGTACTTC.

Only a few counts were recorded for this clone. This chain links TRBV6-5 with TRBJ2-2, with D perhaps TRBD1 (6 bases). This CDR3 has 15 residues. Trimming left V 3 bases short and J 3 bases short, with 11 bases between. Germline lookup yields CDR1 MNHEY and CDR2 SVGAGI. This CDR3 is CASSYQGKDTGELFF. CDR3 DNA: TGTGCCAGCAGTTATCAGGGGAAGGACACCGGGGAGCTGTTTTTT.

The chain uses TRBV4-3 and TRBJ1-1; 7 nucleotides line up with TRBD1. Germline V gene data show CDR1 as LGHNA and CDR2 as YSLEER. The CDR3 contains 14 residues. The V gene end was trimmed by 0 bases and the J gene end by 7 bases; junction bases not matched to a gene: 5. The CDR3 DNA sequence: TGCGCCAGCAGCCAAGAAAGGGGGCGTGTTGAAGCTTTCTTT. It is translated as CASSQERGRVEAFF.

The chain carries TRBV7-2 and TRBJ2-3; a weak D match, TRBD1 (6 bases). This CDR3 has 14 amino acids. Trimming removed 4 bases at V and 0 bases at J, with 8 bases between. Looked up from germline, CDR1 is SGHTA and CDR2 is FQGNSA. CDR3 loop: CASSSDRSTDTQYF. As DNA, the CDR3 is TGTGCCAGCAGCTCTGACAGGAGCACAGATACGCAGTATTTT.

This clone was detected a few times. The chain employs TRBV5-8 and TRBJ2-6; unclear D gene. The CDR3 loop spans 15 amino acids. V gave up 6 bases and J gave up 0 bases, with 10 bases separating them. The germline V gene has CDR1 SGHTS and CDR2 YDEGEE. CDR3 sequence: CASNVRSSGANVLTF. CDR3 nucleotide sequence: TGTGCCAGCAACGTCAGGTCCTCTGGGGCCAACGTCCTGACTTTC. Variable domain in full (rest from reference TRBV5-8 and TRBJ2-6): EAGVTQSPTHLIKTRGQQATLRCSPISGHTSVYWYQQALGLGLQFLLWYDEGEERNRGNFPPRFSGRQFPNYSSELNVNALELEDSALYLCASNVRSSGANVLTFGAGSRLTVL.

The table lists this clone with a few counts. V and J are TRBV9 and TRBJ1-2, with TRBD1 identical over 8 bases. The CDR3 has 14 residues. Germline V gives CDR1 SGDLS, CDR2 YYNGEE. V lost 3 bases, J lost 2 bases, and 3 bases stayed unmatched. CDR3 in DNA: TGTGCCAGCAGCGCAGGGGGCAGCAACTATGGCTACACCTTC. It codes for CASSAGGSNYGYTF.

The gene calls are TRBV6-5 and TRBJ1-2, with D perhaps matching TRBD1 (5 bases). From germline, CDR1 is MNHEY and CDR2 SVGAGI. Trimming stripped 5 bases from V and 5 bases from J, with 9 bases between. The CDR3 covers 12 residues. The CDR3 DNA follows: TGTGCCAGCAGTCAACGACAGTATGGCTACACCTTC. This translates into CASSQRQYGYTF.

The table lists this clone with a few counts. V gene TRBV19 combines with J gene TRBJ2-3; no clear D gene. From germline, CDR1 is LNHDA and CDR2 SQIVND (reference sequence). Trimming removed 1 base from V and 9 bases from J, with 8 bases in between. The length of the CDR3 is 12 residues. CDR3 nucleotide sequence: TGTGCCAGTAGTATAGGCAAGAGGACGCAGTATTTT. Translating gives CASSIGKRTQYF.

This chain joins TRBV6-5 and TRBJ2-7, with D possibly matching TRBD2 (5 bases). The CDR3 loop spans 14 amino acids. CDR1 MNHEY and CDR2 SVGAGI come from the germline V gene. Trimming took 2 bases from V and 5 from J, leaving 13 bases between them. The CDR3 bases are TGTGCCAGCAGTTACCTGCGGACTCCCCACGAGCAGTACTTC. Translating it yields CASSYLRTPHEQYF.

This clone was detected only a few times. The chain carries TRBV30 and TRBJ2-5, with D unclear. The CDR3 extends over 13 amino acids. Germline-derived CDR1 and CDR2 are GTSNPN and SVGIG (reference sequence). Deletions cut 1 base from V and 4 bases from J, with 10 bases between. The CDR3 protein is CAWSGGVRETQYF. In nucleotides, the CDR3 is TGTGCCTGGAGTGGTGGTGTGAGAGAGACCCAGTACTTC. The full variable domain, completed using reference TRBV30 and TRBJ2-5, is SQTIHQWPATLVQPVGSPLSLECTVEGTSNPNLYWYRQAAGRGLQLLFYSVGIGQISSEVPQNLSASRPQDRQFILSSKKLLLSDSGFYLCAWSGGVRETQYFGPGTRLLVL.

This clone was picked up a small number of times. The chain is built from TRBV7-3 and TRBJ2-3; D uncertain. Germline CDR1 reads SGHTA; CDR2 reads FQGTGA. Trimming took off 1 base at V and 2 bases at J, with 10 bases between the two ends. The CDR3 extends over 15 amino acids. CDR3 nucleotides: TGTGCCAGCAGCTTAATGCGAACCCCCACAGATACGCAGTATTTT. Protein: CASSLMRTPTDTQYF. The full variable domain, in which reference TRBV7-3 and TRBJ2-3 provide the parts outside the CDR3, is GAGVSQTPSNKVTEKGKYVELRCDPISGHTALYWYRQSLGQGPEFLIYFQGTGAADDSGLPNDRFFAVRPEGSVSTLKIQRTERGDSAVYLCASSLMRTPTDTQYFGPGTRLTVL.

This clone was detected a few times. The chain combines TRBV6-6 with TRBJ1-5; 11 nucleotides match TRBD1. Germline V gene lookup returns CDR1 MNHNY and CDR2 SVGAGI (reference sequence). The V gene end was trimmed by 7 bases and the J gene end by 5 bases; junction bases not matched to a gene: 10. This CDR3 comprises 16 residues. The CDR3 DNA reads TGTGCCAGCAATCTCCCCGGGACAGGGGGGTATCAGCCCCAGCATTTT. Translated: CASNLPGTGGYQPQHF.

The genes are TRBV4-3 and TRBJ1-2; D gene unclear. Germline values: CDR1 LGHNA, CDR2 YSLEER. This CDR3 has 13 residues. Trimming took 4 bases from V and 4 from J, leaving 10 bases between them. This CDR3 is CASSLVGIYGYTF. CDR3 sequence (DNA): TGCGCCAGCAGCCTGGTAGGAATCTATGGCTACACCTTC.

This clone has only a few counts. The rearrangement uses TRBV21-1 and TRBJ1-5. TRBV21-1 is annotated as a pseudogene. CDR3 size: 12 residues. The CDR3 region is CASPSGIGPQHF. The CDR3 DNA is TGTGCCAGCCCCTCTGGGATTGGGCCCCAGCATTTT.

This clone appeared a few times. Written as DNA, the CDR3 is TGCGCCAGCAGCCCAGTAGGCAGACGTTACGATGAGCAGTTCTTC. Translating gives CASSPVGRRYDEQFF. The chain is built from TRBV4-3 and TRBJ2-1; unclear D gene. V was shortened by 4 bases and J by 8 bases, with 18 bases between the two germline ends. In germline, CDR1 is LGHNA, CDR2 YSLEER. This CDR3 comprises 15 residues.

This clone showed up just a few times. The chain is built from TRBV29-1 and TRBJ2-3; 12 bases are shared with TRBD2. The CDR3 loop spans 15 amino acids. The J segment lost 3 bases and the V segment lost 6 bases, leaving 7 bases of the junction unmatched. The germline V gene has CDR1 SQVTM and CDR2 ANQGSEA. CDR3 in DNA: TGCAGCGTCGCTAGCGGGGGGGCAGTTACAGATACGCAGTATTTT. Protein product: CSVASGGAVTDTQYF.